Below are 27 T cell receptor beta chains sequenced from a single sample in a study of blood T cell repertoires in COVID-19. TCRdb's copy holds only in-frame clones and misses some; the assay was immunoSEQ multiplex PCR. The sample yields some 150,000 clones, approximately 83% seen once. The material sequenced was peripheral blood. The receptors were gathered from a human donor in a cohort sampled during active COVID-19.

The chain combines TRBV7-2 with TRBJ2-1; no clear D gene. The V gene's germline CDR1 is SGHTA and CDR2 FQGNSA. Trimming took 1 base from V and 6 from J, leaving 10 bases between them. This CDR3 contains 14 residues. In DNA form, the CDR3 reads TGTGCCAGCAGCTTAGTTGTAAACGGCAATGAGCAGTTCTTC. This codes for CASSLVVNGNEQFF.

The V call is TRBV5-4, the J call TRBJ2-2; 7 nucleotides match TRBD1. The CDR3 runs 16 residues. Germline V CDR1 and CDR2: SGHNT, YYREEE (reference sequence). V was pared by 4 bases and J by 5 bases, with 11 bases of the junction left unmatched. The CDR3 spells CASSTGTDRATGELFF. CDR3 sequence (DNA): TGTGCCAGCAGCACCGGGACCGACAGGGCGACCGGGGAGCTGTTTTTT.

V is TRBV11-2 and J is TRBJ2-3; a possible D gene is TRBD1 (6 bases). Germline-derived CDR1 and CDR2 are SGHAT and FQNNGV. Deletions cut 5 bases from V and 1 base from J, with 19 bases between. The CDR3 is 17 residues long. CDR3 bases: TGTGCCAGCAGCGATACGCAGGGGACGTTGGGCACAGATACGCAGTATTTT. It codes for CASSDTQGTLGTDTQYF.

This clone appeared a single time. This chain joins TRBV6-1 and TRBJ1-3; no clear D. Germline CDR1 and CDR2: MNHNS and SASEGT. The CDR3 extends over 14 amino acids. Trimming cost V 1 base and J 0 bases, with 4 bases left between them. The CDR3 DNA reads as TGTGCCAGCAGTGAAGGACACTCTGGAAACACCATATATTTT. Its translation: CASSEGHSGNTIYF.

This chain uses TRBV7-2 with TRBJ2-2; D possibly corresponds to TRBD1 (5 bases). Germline CDR1 is SGHTA and CDR2 is FQGNSA. The CDR3 consists of 15 residues. Trimming took off 4 bases at V and 8 bases at J, with 17 bases between the two ends. The DNA of the CDR3 is TGTGCCAGCAGCTCTTTCTCAGGGATTTTAGGGGAGCTGTTTTTT. Amino acid sequence: CASSSFSGILGELFF.

The V and J genes are TRBV9 and TRBJ2-1; 7 bases agree with TRBD1. The CDR3 contains 15 residues. CDR1 and CDR2 from the germline V gene are SGDLS and YYNGEE. The V segment lost 0 bases and the J segment 3 bases; nucleotides outside the gene matches: 3. CDR3 protein: CASSVGAGGYNEQFF. CDR3 DNA sequence: TGTGCCAGCAGCGTAGGGGCAGGGGGCTACAATGAGCAGTTCTTC.

The chain is built from TRBV7-2 and TRBJ1-5; 9 positions match TRBD1. Losses at the gene ends were 5 bases for V and 4 bases for J; bases not matched to a gene: 3. CDR1 and CDR2 (germline): SGHTA, FQGNSA. The CDR3 consists of 14 residues. CDR3 sequence reads: CASSRDRDNQPQHF. The CDR3 nucleotides are TGTGCCAGCAGCCGGGACAGGGATAATCAGCCCCAGCATTTT.

The chain combines TRBV19 with TRBJ2-7, with a weak D call TRBD2 (5 bases). This CDR3 is built from 15 residues. Germline CDR1 is LNHDA and CDR2 is SQIVND (reference sequence). V was pared by 4 bases and J by 3 bases, with 16 bases between. The CDR3 loop is CASSNLHPGGYEQYF. The CDR3 nucleotides are TGTGCCAGTAGTAACCTCCACCCAGGAGGCTACGAGCAGTACTTC.

The rearrangement joins TRBV7-9 to TRBJ2-1; 15 bases map to TRBD2. Looked up from germline, CDR1 is SEHNR and CDR2 is FQNEAQ (reference sequence). CDR3 length: 14 residues. The V segment lost 3 bases and the J segment 12 bases; nucleotides outside the gene matches: 3. Written as DNA, the CDR3 is TGTGCCAGCAGCTTGGGGACTAGCGGGAGGTGGCAGTTCTTC. Amino acids: CASSLGTSGRWQFF.

The chain combines TRBV5-1 with TRBJ2-1; 13 nucleotides align to TRBD2. V trimming: 3 bases; J trimming: 2 bases; junction bases outside the gene matches: 5. The germline CDR1 and CDR2 sequences are SGHRS and YFSETQ. The CDR3 contains 17 residues. Written as DNA, the CDR3 is TGCGCCAGCAGCTCCGGGACTAGCGGGATTCCCTACAATGAGCAGTTCTTC. Translated: CASSSGTSGIPYNEQFF.

In DNA form, the CDR3 reads TGTGCCAGCAGTTACTACAGGGAAGCTAACTATGGCTACACCTTC. Translating gives CASSYYREANYGYTF. The chain links TRBV6-5 to TRBJ1-2; maybe TRBD1 (6 bases). CDR3 length: 15 amino acids. V lost 1 base and J lost 0, with 9 bases in between. Per germline, CDR1 MNHEY and CDR2 SVGAGI.

CDR3 sequence reads: CASSRTGAVGNQPQHF. The CDR3, as DNA: TGTGCCAGCAGCCGCACAGGGGCTGTGGGCAATCAGCCCCAGCATTTT. The V gene is TRBV4-2, the J gene TRBJ1-5, with 7 nucleotides matching TRBD1. The CDR3 consists of 16 residues. Unmatched junction bases numbered 8, after V lost 4 bases and J lost 2 bases. Germline CDR1 is LGHNA and CDR2 is YNFKEQ.

The rearrangement uses TRBV5-1 and TRBJ1-1; maybe TRBD1 (5 bases). Looked up from germline, CDR1 is SGHRS and CDR2 is YFSETQ. The CDR3 runs to 14 residues. V was shortened by 3 bases and J by 5 bases, with 14 bases between the two germline ends. CDR3 sequence (DNA): TGCGCCAGCAGCTGGGGTCAGGGTGGGACTGAAGCTTTCTTT. It specifies CASSWGQGGTEAFF.

The chain has TRBV7-8 and TRBJ2-2, with D possibly TRBD2 on 5 matching bases. The V and J ends lost 2 bases and 0 bases respectively, with 10 bases between them. In germline, CDR1 is SGHVS, CDR2 FQNEAQ. The CDR3 extends over 16 amino acids. The CDR3 loop reads CASSLREGTNTGELFF. CDR3 nucleotides: TGTGCCAGCAGCTTACGAGAGGGTACGAACACCGGGGAGCTGTTTTTT.

The J gene is TRBJ2-1, the V gene TRBV6-2 or TRBV6-3; TRBD1 matches at 7 bases. V shed 6 bases and J 8 bases; nucleotides not matched to a gene: 13. The germline V gene encodes CDR1 MNHEY and CDR2 SVGEGT. CDR3 size: 15 residues. DNA of the CDR3: TGTGCCAGCAGCAGACCCCACGACAGGGCGGATGAGCAGTTCTTC. As protein: CASSRPHDRADEQFF.

The chain has TRBV7-6 and TRBJ2-1; tentatively, D is TRBD2 (6 bases). CDR1 and CDR2 from the germline V gene are SGHVS and FNYEAQ. The CDR3 runs to 19 residues. Trimming stripped 1 base from V and 7 bases from J, with 26 bases between. This CDR3 is CASSLVPASAEGVGNEQFF. CDR3 DNA sequence: TGTGCCAGCAGCTTAGTTCCGGCTTCGGCGGAGGGCGTGGGGAATGAGCAGTTCTTC. The full variable domain, completed using reference TRBV7-6 and TRBJ2-1, is GAGVSQSPRYKVTKRGQDVALRCDPISGHVSLYWYRQALGQGPEFLTYFNYEAQQDKSGLPNDRFSAERPEGSISTLTIQRTEQRDSAMYRCASSLVPASAEGVGNEQFFGPGTRLTVL.

The chain couples TRBV11-3 to TRBJ2-7; D is perhaps TRBD2 (6 bases). Germline V gene data show CDR1 as SGHNT and CDR2 as YENEEA. The CDR3 is 14 amino acids. V was shortened by 1 base and J by 5 bases, with 12 bases between the two germline ends. The CDR3 loop is CASSLGRASDEQYF. DNA of the CDR3: TGTGCCAGCAGCTTAGGGAGGGCTTCGGACGAGCAGTACTTC.

This rearrangement joins TRBV28 to TRBJ2-7, with a weak D call TRBD1 (6 bases). The CDR3 has 15 residues. Germline V CDR1 and CDR2: MDHEN, SYDVKM. V gave up 8 bases and J gave up 3 bases, with 20 bases separating them. CDR3 region: CASYPSNRDLYEQYF. CDR3 coding DNA: TGTGCCAGCTATCCGTCCAACAGGGACCTCTACGAGCAGTACTTC.

This chain uses TRBV18 with TRBJ1-1; D is unresolved. Germline V gene sequence: CDR1 KGHSH, CDR2 LQKENI. Trimming shortened V by 4 bases and J by 1 base, and 10 bases separated the two germline ends. The CDR3 extends over 14 amino acids. CDR3 loop: CASSLSQSNTEAFF. The DNA for the CDR3 is TGTGCCAGCTCACTTTCACAGTCGAACACTGAAGCTTTCTTT.

The chain employs TRBV2 and TRBJ2-7; 9 nucleotides align to TRBD2. Losses at the gene ends were 6 bases for V and 6 bases for J; bases not matched to a gene: 12. Germline loops: CDR1 SNHLY, CDR2 FYNNEI. The CDR3 is 15 residues long. The DNA for the CDR3 is TGTGCCAGCAGGGGGGGGAGTAGCGGGAGTTCCGAGCAGTACTTC. Encoded protein: CASRGGSSGSSEQYF.

This chain uses TRBV10-3 with TRBJ2-7; a weak D match, TRBD2 (6 bases). The V and J ends lost 4 bases and 5 bases respectively, with 12 bases between them. This CDR3 region has 13 residues. Germline V gene sequence: CDR1 ENHRY, CDR2 SYGVKD. The CDR3 bases are TGTGCCATCAGTGTCGCTAGCGAGGACGAGCAGTACTTC. Residues: CAISVASEDEQYF.

The gene calls are TRBV9 and TRBJ1-2; 8 nucleotides match TRBD1. With 3 bases clipped from V and 4 bases from J, the junction kept 2 bases outside the gene matches. The CDR3 is made up of 13 amino acids. Germline CDR1 and CDR2: SGDLS and YYNGEE. CDR3 in DNA: TGTGCCAGCAGCGGACAGGGGACCTATGGCTACACCTTC. Protein: CASSGQGTYGYTF. The full variable domain, completed using reference TRBV9 and TRBJ1-2, is DSGVTQTPKHLITATGQRVTLRCSPRSGDLSVYWYQQSLDQGLQFLIQYYNGEERAKGNILERFSAQQFPDLHSELNLSSLELGDSALYFCASSGQGTYGYTFGSGTRLTVV.

The V gene is TRBV3-1 (or the pseudogene TRBV3-2), the J gene TRBJ2-1, with D uncertain. The CDR3 length is 13 residues. Trimming left V 6 bases short and J 0 bases short, with 6 bases between. CDR1 is LGHDT and CDR2 is YNNKEL in the germline V gene (reference sequence). CDR3 loop: CASRQSSYNEQFF. CDR3 DNA: TGTGCCAGCAGACAGAGCTCCTACAATGAGCAGTTCTTC.

The V call is TRBV7-2, the J call TRBJ2-3, with a possible D match to TRBD2 (6 bases). V was clipped by 4 bases and J by 6 bases, with 17 bases between them. This CDR3 has 15 amino acids. Germline loops: CDR1 SGHTA, CDR2 FQGNSA. The CDR3 DNA follows: TGTGCCAGCAGCTACGGAGGGAGCATTGGGGATACGCAGTATTTT. As protein: CASSYGGSIGDTQYF.

The chain joins TRBV7-2 to TRBJ2-5, with D possibly matching TRBD2 (6 bases). The CDR3 totals 16 residues. Germline values: CDR1 SGHTA, CDR2 FQGNSA. V shed 1 base and J shed 1 base, with 13 bases lying between them. CDR3 loop: CASSLEPGDFQETQYF. The CDR3 DNA is TGTGCCAGCAGCTTAGAGCCCGGGGACTTCCAAGAGACCCAGTACTTC.

The chain has TRBV7-8 and TRBJ2-1; 14 bases line up with TRBD2. The ends lost 10 bases at V and 9 bases at J; junction bases unmatched: 8. The CDR3 sequence is 14 residues long. Germline lookup yields CDR1 SGHVS and CDR2 FQNEAQ. The chain's CDR3 is CATTGTSGRGEQFF. DNA for the CDR3: TGTGCCACGACCGGGACTAGCGGGAGAGGTGAGCAGTTCTTC.

V is TRBV10-3 and J is TRBJ2-3; D unclear. CDR3 length: 13 residues. V was cut by 5 bases and J by 4 bases, with 10 bases left in between. Per the germline V gene, CDR1 is ENHRY and CDR2 is SYGVKD. The CDR3 coding sequence is TGTGCCATCAGTTTCCTAGGTTCAGATACGCAGTATTTT. Its translation is CAISFLGSDTQYF.